The 24 T cell receptor beta chains listed next were all sequenced from one sample in a study of blood T cells in healthy people across ages. A sample-barcoded 5' primer and a J-beta primer mix were used in a second PCR of roughly 6 to 11 cycles. One entry per CDR3 protein, called by TCRdb with MiXCR from the 5' RACE reads. The sample consists of about 1.5 million distinct CDR3 sequences, about 45% of them appearing once. The material sequenced was blood. These receptors were taken from a woman younger than 30 in good health.

This clonotype was seen a few times. The chain recombines TRBV7-2 with TRBJ2-7; no firm D call. CDR1 is SGHTA and CDR2 is FQGNSA in the germline V gene. Trimming pared 2 bases from V and 3 bases from J, leaving 14 bases between. This CDR3 is 15 amino acids long. CDR3 region: CASSLWAGGNYEQYF. CDR3 DNA sequence: TGTGCCAGCAGCTTATGGGCAGGCGGAAACTACGAGCAGTACTTC.

This clonotype showed up just once. Sequence at one end of the junction differs from germline and may be a read error. V and J are TRBV29-1 and TRBJ1-1; 9 bases align to TRBD1. Looked up from germline, CDR1 is SQVTM and CDR2 is ANQGSEA. CDR3 length equals 15 residues. The CDR3 reads CRVELTGGLGTEAFF. CDR3 coding DNA: TGCAGAGTTGAATTAACAGGGGGCCTAGGAACTGAAGCTTTCTTT.

The J gene is TRBJ1-6, the V gene TRBV4-3; 7 nucleotides agree with TRBD1. This CDR3 comprises 17 residues. J gave up 9 bases and V 0 bases, and 11 bases lay outside the gene matches. Per germline, CDR1 LGHNA and CDR2 YSLEER. The CDR3 DNA is TGCGCCAGCAGCCAAGATCTACCGGGACAGTTATTTTCACCCCTCCACTTT. Its protein is CASSQDLPGQLFSPLHF.

This clonotype was observed a few times. The genes are TRBV4-2 and TRBJ2-7; D ambiguous. V was pared by 0 bases and J by 5 bases, with 11 bases between. The CDR3 spans 14 residues. The germline CDR1 and CDR2 sequences are LGHNA and YNFKEQ. Written as DNA, the CDR3 is TGTGCCAGCAGCCAAGATGCAGGTAGGAACGAGCAGTACTTC. Protein sequence: CASSQDAGRNEQYF.

V is TRBV29-1 and J is TRBJ2-5; 7 bases are shared with TRBD2. CDR1 and CDR2 (germline): SQVTM, ANQGSEA. The CDR3 is 13 residues long. V gave up 6 bases and J gave up 0 bases; unmatched junction bases: 4. CDR3 protein: CSVGGFYQETQYF. The CDR3 nucleotides are TGCAGCGTGGGGGGGTTTTACCAAGAGACCCAGTACTTC.

The rearrangement uses TRBV9 and TRBJ1-1; D gene unclear. The V and J ends lost 2 bases and 1 base respectively, with 15 bases between them. The germline gives CDR1 SGDLS, CDR2 YYNGEE. CDR3 size: 16 residues. CDR3 coding DNA: TGTGCCAGCAGCGTTTCTCCCCGTCCGGGGAACACTGAAGCTTTCTTT. Translated, it gives CASSVSPRPGNTEAFF. The variable domain in full, with the rest retrieved from reference TRBV9 and TRBJ1-1, is DSGVTQTPKHLITATGQRVTLRCSPRSGDLSVYWYQQSLDQGLQFLIQYYNGEERAKGNILERFSAQQFPDLHSELNLSSLELGDSALYFCASSVSPRPGNTEAFFGQGTRLTVV.

This clonotype occurred a few times. This chain joins TRBV5-1 and TRBJ2-1; D not certain. Germline V gene sequence: CDR1 SGHRS, CDR2 YFSETQ. CDR3 size: 14 residues. Trimming removed 4 bases from V and 6 bases from J, with 14 bases in between. CDR3 in amino acids: CASSGVSGTNEQFF. The CDR3 DNA reads TGCGCCAGCAGCGGTGTATCAGGTACCAATGAGCAGTTCTTC. The variable domain in full, completed from reference TRBV5-1 and TRBJ2-1, reads KAGVTQTPRYLIKTRGQQVTLSCSPISGHRSVSWYQQTPGQGLQFLFEYFSETQRNKGNFPGRFSGRQFSNSRSEMNVSTLELGDSALYLCASSGVSGTNEQFFGPGTRLTVL.

V is TRBV7-2 and J is TRBJ2-5; D gene ambiguous. The V and J ends lost 1 base and 11 bases respectively, with 20 bases between them. Germline V gene sequence: CDR1 SGHTA, CDR2 FQGNSA. The CDR3 runs 15 residues. The CDR3 DNA follows: TGTGCCAGCAGCTTAGTTGGCCCTTTGGGCGATGAGCAGTACTTC. This gives the protein CASSLVGPLGDEQYF.

This clonotype was seen only a few times. J is TRBJ1-2 and V is TRBV7-3, with D possibly TRBD1 on 6 matching bases. The CDR3 covers 13 residues. The V end was cut by 5 bases, the J end by 7 bases, with 14 bases between. CDR1 is SGHTA, CDR2 FQGTGA, per germline. CDR3 region: CASSPSGVGGYTF. As DNA, the CDR3 is TGTGCCAGCAGCCCTTCAGGGGTGGGTGGCTACACCTTC.

The CDR3 DNA follows: TGTGCCAGCAGCTCCGACGGCGACAATGAGCAGTTCTTC. It yields the protein CASSSDGDNEQFF. This chain uses TRBV6-5 with TRBJ2-1; D is unclear. The CDR3 covers 13 residues. V dropped 6 bases and J dropped 5 bases, with 11 bases sitting between them. CDR1 is MNHEY, CDR2 SVGAGI, per germline.

This clonotype was observed a handful of times. This rearrangement joins TRBV7-2 to TRBJ2-5, with 7 bases lining up with TRBD2. Germline CDR1 is SGHTA and CDR2 is FQGNSA. Trimming at V came to 7 bases and at J to 9 bases, leaving 5 bases not matched to a gene. The length of the CDR3 is 11 residues. The CDR3 coding sequence is TGTGCCAGCACCCTGGGGGGGGCCCAGTACTTC. Its translation: CASTLGGAQYF.

For this clonotype: Sequence at one end of the junction differs from germline and may be a read error. V is TRBV29-1 and J is TRBJ1-3; a weak D match, TRBD1 (6 bases). Germline CDR1 is SQVTM and CDR2 is ANQGSEA. This CDR3 is built from 16 residues. The CDR3 here is CSVETSQGPFGNTVYF. In DNA form, the CDR3 reads TGCAGCGTTGAAACCTCTCAGGGGCCTTTTGGAAACACCGTATATTTT.

Details on this clonotype: One end of the junction varies from germline; a read error may be responsible. For the CDR3, the DNA is TGTGCCAGCAGCATGACAGGGTTTGGGGCCAACGTCCCGACTTTC. Its translation is CASSMTGFGANVPTF. The genes are TRBV5-6 and TRBJ2-6; 7 bases match TRBD1. The CDR3 sequence is 15 residues long. Germline V CDR1 and CDR2: SGHDT, YYEEEE. The full variable domain, its missing parts supplied by reference TRBV5-6 and TRBJ2-6, is DAGVTQSPTHLIKTRGQQVTLRCSPKSGHDTVSWYQQALGQGPQFIFQYYEEEERQRGNFPDRFSGHQFPNYSSELNVNALLLGDSALYLCASSMTGFGANVPTFGAGSRLTVL.

CDR3 coding DNA: TGTGCCAGCAGTTTTGCCCCACCGACCCCCACAGATACGCAGTATTTT. Translated: CASSFAPPTPTDTQYF. The J gene is TRBJ2-3, the V gene TRBV27, with no clear D. The germline V gene has CDR1 MNHEY and CDR2 SMNVEV (reference sequence). CDR3 length: 16 amino acids. V was trimmed by 3 bases and J by 2 bases, leaving 15 bases between them.

V and J are TRBV5-1 and TRBJ2-3; D possibly corresponds to TRBD2 (6 bases). V was cut by 1 base and J by 0 bases, with 15 bases left in between. Germline V gene lookup returns CDR1 SGHRS and CDR2 YFSETQ. The length of the CDR3 is 17 residues. The CDR3 DNA follows: TGCGCCAGCAGCTTGAGGTCGACTAGTAAAAGCACAGATACGCAGTATTTT. It specifies CASSLRSTSKSTDTQYF.

This clonotype has a handful of counts. This chain links TRBV20-1 with TRBJ1-2; D is undetermined. Germline V gives CDR1 DFQATT, CDR2 SNEGSKA (reference sequence). This CDR3 region has 12 residues. Trimming took 0 bases from V and 7 from J, leaving 9 bases between them. CDR3 nucleotides: TGCAGTGCTAGAGATCCTAATTTTGGCTACACCTTC. Its translation: CSARDPNFGYTF.

This clonotype turned up a few times. This chain joins TRBV4-1 and TRBJ1-4; TRBD1 matches at 7 bases. Germline loops: CDR1 MGHRA, CDR2 YSYEKL. The ends lost 1 base at V and 8 bases at J; junction bases unmatched: 13. CDR3 length: 17 residues. The DNA of the CDR3 is TGCGCCAGCAGCCAAGTTGTTGTTAGGGGGCGCCGAGAAAAACTGTTTTTT. It is translated as CASSQVVVRGRREKLFF.

The chain recombines TRBV3-1 with TRBJ2-3; maybe TRBD2 (6 bases). The CDR3 is made up of 15 amino acids. V was clipped by 5 bases and J by 2 bases, with 14 bases between them. The germline CDR1 and CDR2 sequences are LGHDT and YNNKEL (reference sequence). The CDR3 loop is CASSSVAEYTDTQYF. The CDR3 DNA follows: TGTGCCAGCAGCTCCGTAGCGGAGTACACAGATACGCAGTATTTT.

In this sample, this clonotype turned up a few times. V and J are TRBV7-8 and TRBJ2-5; D perhaps matches TRBD2 (5 bases). The ends were cut back, 1 base at V and 2 bases at J, with 14 bases in the middle. Per germline, CDR1 SGHVS and CDR2 FQNEAQ. The CDR3 spans 16 residues. CDR3 region: CASSLGRGMAQETQYF. DNA for the CDR3: TGTGCCAGCAGCTTAGGTCGGGGAATGGCACAAGAGACCCAGTACTTC.

This clonotype has a handful of counts. The rearrangement links TRBV7-6 to TRBJ2-1; the D is unclear. The tail of the sequence fits TRBJ2-7 better, so the J call may be wrong. The CDR3 extends over 15 amino acids. Per germline, CDR1 SGHVS and CDR2 FNYEAQ. CDR3 sequence (DNA): TGTGCCAGCAGCTTGAGGCGGAGCTCCTACAATGAGCAGTACTTC. This gives the protein CASSLRRSSYNEQYF.

This clonotype has a handful of counts. The chain carries TRBV21-1 and TRBJ1-2. TRBV21-1 is a recognized pseudogene. The CDR3 extends over 14 amino acids. CDR3 sequence reads: CASRALTWKYGYTF. The CDR3 DNA is TGTGCCAGCAGGGCCCTGACTTGGAAGTATGGCTACACCTTC.

In its sample, this clonotype was seen a few times. V gene TRBV12-3 or TRBV12-4 combines with J gene TRBJ2-1, with TRBD2 identical over 14 bases. This CDR3 comprises 15 residues. Trimming took 6 bases from V and 6 from J; bases not matched to a gene: 4. The CDR3 nucleotides are TGTGCCAGCAGGGGACTAGCGGGGGTGGGCAATGAGCAGTTCTTC. Translated: CASRGLAGVGNEQFF.

Many counts were recorded for this clonotype. The chain links TRBV29-1 to TRBJ2-1, with D perhaps given as TRBD1 or TRBD2 (5 bases each). The V gene lost 8 bases and the J gene lost 12 bases, with 17 bases spanning the gap. CDR3 length equals 11 residues. Per germline, CDR1 SQVTM and CDR2 ANQGSEA. CDR3 region: CSSDEGRGQFF. DNA of the CDR3: TGCAGCTCCGACGAGGGAAGGGGGCAGTTCTTC.

Comment on this clonotype: Mismatch with germline at one junction end may stem from a read error. The chain couples TRBV30 to TRBJ2-4, with D perhaps being TRBD1 or TRBD2 (5 bases each). The DNA matches TRBJ2-7 better at its end, which makes the J call doubtful. The CDR3 sequence is 12 residues long. Germline assignment: CDR1 GTSNPN and CDR2 SVGIG (reference sequence). The DNA for the CDR3 is TGCGCCCTTAGAGGGGTTAGGGACGAGCAGTACTTC. Amino acids: CALRGVRDEQYF.